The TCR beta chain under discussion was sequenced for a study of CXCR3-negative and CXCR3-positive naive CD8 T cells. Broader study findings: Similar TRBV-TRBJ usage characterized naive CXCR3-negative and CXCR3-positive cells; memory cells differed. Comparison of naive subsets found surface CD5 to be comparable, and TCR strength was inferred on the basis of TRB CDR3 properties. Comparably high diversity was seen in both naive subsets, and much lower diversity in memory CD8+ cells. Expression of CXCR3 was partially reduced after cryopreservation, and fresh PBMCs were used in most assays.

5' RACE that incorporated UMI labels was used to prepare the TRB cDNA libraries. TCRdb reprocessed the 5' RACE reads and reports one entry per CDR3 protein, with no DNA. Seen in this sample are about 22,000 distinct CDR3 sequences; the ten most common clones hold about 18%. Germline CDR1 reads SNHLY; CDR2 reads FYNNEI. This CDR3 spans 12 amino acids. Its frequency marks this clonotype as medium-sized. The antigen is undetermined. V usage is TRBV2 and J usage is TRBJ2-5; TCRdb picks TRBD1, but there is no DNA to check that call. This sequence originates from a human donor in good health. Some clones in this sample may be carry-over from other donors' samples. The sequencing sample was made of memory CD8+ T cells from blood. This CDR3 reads CASRGTGETQYF.